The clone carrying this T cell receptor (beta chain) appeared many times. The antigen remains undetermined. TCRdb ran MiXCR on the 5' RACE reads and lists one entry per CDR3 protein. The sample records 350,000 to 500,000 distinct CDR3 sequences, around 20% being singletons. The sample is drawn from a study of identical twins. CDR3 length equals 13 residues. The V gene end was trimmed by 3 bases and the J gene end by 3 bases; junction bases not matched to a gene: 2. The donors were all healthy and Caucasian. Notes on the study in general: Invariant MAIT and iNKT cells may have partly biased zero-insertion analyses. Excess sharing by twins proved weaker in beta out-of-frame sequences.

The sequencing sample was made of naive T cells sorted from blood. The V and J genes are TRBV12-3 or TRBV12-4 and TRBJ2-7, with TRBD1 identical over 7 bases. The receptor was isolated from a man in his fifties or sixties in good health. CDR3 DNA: TGTGCCAGCAGTTTTGGGGACAGCTACGAGCAGTACTTC. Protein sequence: CASSFGDSYEQYF.